What follows are 23 T cell receptor beta chains derived from one specimen sequenced in a study. MiXCR, run by TCRdb on the RT-PCR reads, gives a single entry per CDR3 protein. Among about 700,000 distinct CDR3 sequences listed, 13% to 15% were seen once. The specimen sequenced was memory CD4+ T cells from blood. Receptors originate from a female donor in good health, serving as a healthy control.

This sequence joins TRBV4-1 and TRBJ1-1, with TRBD1 matching over 8 bases. J lost 2 bases, V lost 8 bases, and 16 bases had no gene match. The CDR3 contains 17 residues. The germline V gene has CDR1 MGHRA and CDR2 YSYEKL. The CDR3 is CASRGSTGGNRNTEAFF. The CDR3 nucleotides are TGCGCCAGCCGAGGAAGTACAGGGGGGAACCGAAACACTGAAGCTTTCTTT.

At least ten counts were recorded for this clonotype. The rearrangement links TRBV12-3 or TRBV12-4 to TRBJ2-2, with 10 bases matching TRBD2. With 2 bases clipped from V and 1 base from J, the junction kept 4 bases outside the gene matches. This CDR3 contains 17 residues. The chain's CDR3 is CASSLSASGGNTGELFF. CDR3 coding DNA: TGTGCCAGCAGTTTATCGGCTAGCGGGGGGAACACCGGGGAGCTGTTTTTT.

The table lists this clonotype with many counts. The chain has TRBV20-1 and TRBJ1-1, with a weak D call TRBD1 (5 bases). There are 13 residues in the CDR3. CDR1 and CDR2 (germline): DFQATT, SNEGSKA (reference sequence). Between the trimmed V and J ends, which lost 2 bases and 7 bases, there was a span of 14 bases. The chain's CDR3 is CSARPGTRSEAFF. The CDR3 DNA is TGCAGTGCTAGACCGGGGACGCGGAGTGAAGCTTTCTTT.

The J gene is TRBJ2-5, the V gene TRBV18, with a possible D match to TRBD1 (6 bases). The CDR3 is 16 residues long. The ends were cut back, 2 bases at V and 5 bases at J, with 18 bases in the middle. Looked up from germline, CDR1 is KGHSH and CDR2 is LQKENI. CDR3 coding DNA: TGTGCCAGCTCACCAAGAGCACAGGGAAACGGGGAGACCCAGTACTTC. As protein: CASSPRAQGNGETQYF.

The chain carries TRBV6-5 and TRBJ2-7; D may be TRBD1 or TRBD2 (6 bases each). The CDR3 extends over 18 amino acids. The V end was cut by 2 bases, the J end by 0 bases, with 20 bases between. Germline V gene data show CDR1 as MNHEY and CDR2 as SVGAGI. CDR3 in amino acids: CASSYNREGGSGSYEQYF. The CDR3 DNA sequence: TGTGCCAGCAGTTACAACCGAGAGGGGGGTAGCGGCTCCTACGAGCAGTACTTC.

This clonotype was detected only a few times. This sequence joins TRBV20-1 and TRBJ2-1; possible D gene TRBD2, 6 bases. Germline V gene lookup returns CDR1 DFQATT and CDR2 SNEGSKA (reference sequence). The V end lost 5 bases, the J end lost 4 bases, and 27 bases lay between the germline ends. The CDR3 runs to 18 residues. The CDR3 DNA sequence: TGCAGTGCTGGGACCCCGACTAGTTTTGGAGTGGGTTACAATGAGCAGTTCTTC. Residues: CSAGTPTSFGVGYNEQFF.

This clonotype was detected a few times. The chain is built from TRBV27 and TRBJ1-5; D remains ambiguous. From germline, CDR1 is MNHEY and CDR2 SMNVEV (reference sequence). This CDR3 has 13 residues. Trimming shortened V by 2 bases and J by 6 bases, and 8 bases separated the two germline ends. The CDR3 bases are TGTGCCAGCAGTTTAAGCCCCAGTCAGCCCCAGCATTTT. It is translated as CASSLSPSQPQHF.

This clonotype was observed many times. The V gene is TRBV15, the J gene TRBJ2-3; no definite D call. V was pared by 5 bases and J by 1 base, with 16 bases between. Germline V lookup: CDR1 LNHNV, CDR2 YYDKDF (reference sequence). This CDR3 spans 16 amino acids. The CDR3 DNA reads as TGTGCCACCAGCGTCCTCCGCGATTCGCGCACAGATACGCAGTATTTT. Encoded protein: CATSVLRDSRTDTQYF.

This clonotype was seen a handful of times. The chain couples TRBV18 to TRBJ1-2; perhaps TRBD1 as D (5 bases). V dropped 4 bases and J dropped 8 bases, with 11 bases sitting between them. Germline CDR1 reads KGHSH; CDR2 reads LQKENI. The length of the CDR3 is 12 residues. As DNA, the CDR3 is TGTGCCAGCTCACACCGGGACGGGGGCTACACCTTC. This sequence encodes CASSHRDGGYTF.

This clonotype was observed a handful of times. This chain joins TRBV2 and TRBJ2-5; 12 bases fit TRBD2. V shed 1 base and J 11 bases; nucleotides not matched to a gene: 8. CDR3 size: 15 residues. The germline V gene encodes CDR1 SNHLY and CDR2 FYNNEI. The CDR3, as DNA: TGTGCCAGCAGTGAAGAAGGCCTAGCGGGGGGGTATCAGTACTTC. This gives the protein CASSEEGLAGGYQYF.

This clonotype showed up many times. The rearrangement uses TRBV20-1 and TRBJ1-2; D gene unclear. The germline CDR1 and CDR2 sequences are DFQATT and SNEGSKA (reference sequence). Trimming pared 1 base from V and 13 bases from J, leaving 13 bases between. This CDR3 region has 11 residues. The CDR3, as DNA: TGCAGTGCTAGAGGTTATATTCTTGGCACCTTC. It yields the protein CSARGYILGTF.

The rearrangement uses TRBV28 and TRBJ1-5; the D is unclear. Per germline, CDR1 MDHEN and CDR2 SYDVKM. The CDR3 contains 10 residues. V dropped 4 bases and J dropped 11 bases, with 6 bases sitting between them. The CDR3 DNA sequence: TGTGCCAGCAGTTACGTTACCCAGCATTTT. This sequence encodes CASSYVTQHF.

The chain joins TRBV11-1 to TRBJ1-1, with TRBD1 matching over 9 bases. Germline-derived CDR1 and CDR2 are SGHAT and FQDESV (reference sequence). CDR3 length: 14 residues. V lost 3 bases to trimming and J lost 4 bases; unmatched junction nucleotides: 3. CDR3 protein: CASSFTGGGTEAFF. DNA for the CDR3: TGTGCCAGCAGCTTCACAGGGGGCGGCACTGAAGCTTTCTTT.

The CDR3 sequence: CASSSLRGQGAHEQYF. CDR3 DNA: TGTGCCAGCAGCTCCCTTCGGGGACAGGGGGCTCACGAGCAGTACTTC. The rearrangement links TRBV7-9 to TRBJ2-7, with 12 bases matching TRBD1. The CDR3 spans 16 residues. The V segment lost 4 bases and the J segment 5 bases; nucleotides outside the gene matches: 9. CDR1 and CDR2 (germline): SEHNR, FQNEAQ (reference sequence).

This chain's CDR3 is CSVSTGRETEAFF. CDR3 coding DNA: TGCAGCGTGTCGACAGGTAGGGAAACTGAAGCTTTCTTT. V gene TRBV29-1 combines with J gene TRBJ1-1; D possibly corresponds to TRBD1 (6 bases). The CDR3 spans 13 residues. CDR1 is SQVTM and CDR2 is ANQGSEA in the germline V gene. V was shortened by 6 bases and J by 5 bases, with 16 bases between the two germline ends.

This clonotype was counted many times. V gene TRBV9 combines with J gene TRBJ2-2; D gene ambiguous. Trimming shortened V by 4 bases and J by 5 bases, and 6 bases separated the two germline ends. Germline V gives CDR1 SGDLS, CDR2 YYNGEE. This CDR3 spans 12 amino acids. CDR3 in amino acids: CASSPQTGELFF. In nucleotides, the CDR3 is TGTGCCAGCAGCCCTCAAACCGGGGAGCTGTTTTTT.

The sample holds a few counts of this clonotype. V and J are TRBV7-3 and TRBJ2-7; a possible D gene is TRBD1 (6 bases). The CDR3 has 13 residues. Germline CDR1 is SGHTA and CDR2 is FQGTGA. With 5 bases removed from V and 10 bases from J, the gap between germline ends came to 18 bases. The CDR3 protein is CASSPEDSRPQYF. The CDR3 DNA sequence: TGTGCCAGCAGCCCCGAGGACAGCCGGCCACAGTACTTC. The whole variable domain, filled in from reference TRBV7-3 and TRBJ2-7, reads GAGVSQTPSNKVTEKGKYVELRCDPISGHTALYWYRQSLGQGPEFLIYFQGTGAADDSGLPNDRFFAVRPEGSVSTLKIQRTERGDSAVYLCASSPEDSRPQYFGPGTRLTVT.

CDR3 DNA sequence: TGCGCCAGCAGCCAAGATTTGACAGCTAACTATGGCTACACCTTC. Protein sequence: CASSQDLTANYGYTF. This chain links TRBV4-3 with TRBJ1-2, with a weak D call TRBD1 (5 bases). This CDR3 is 15 amino acids long. Trimming removed 0 bases at V and 0 bases at J, with 8 bases between. The germline CDR1 and CDR2 sequences are LGHNA and YSLEER.

This clonotype occurred many times. V gene TRBV7-2 combines with J gene TRBJ2-7; D gene ambiguous. The CDR3 is 12 amino acids. The V end lost 6 bases, the J end lost 1 base, and 7 bases lay between the germline ends. Germline V lookup: CDR1 SGHTA, CDR2 FQGNSA. The CDR3 nucleotides are TGTGCCAGCAGGCAGTTATCCTACGAGCAGTACTTC. Residues: CASRQLSYEQYF.

Here the CDR3 DNA reads TGTGCCAGCAGCTTAACTTCAGGACAGGGTTACAATGAGCAGTTCTTC. Translation: CASSLTSGQGYNEQFF. The chain combines TRBV7-6 with TRBJ2-1; the match to TRBD1 covers 8 bases. CDR3 length: 16 amino acids. Looked up from germline, CDR1 is SGHVS and CDR2 is FNYEAQ. Trimming removed 2 bases from V and 4 bases from J; junction bases left unmatched: 7.

This clonotype was detected many times. The chain is built from TRBV20-1 and TRBJ2-3, with 11 bases that match TRBD2. The CDR3 covers 15 residues. Trimming removed 5 bases from V and 0 bases from J; junction bases left unmatched: 4. Germline CDR1 is DFQATT and CDR2 is SNEGSKA (reference sequence). DNA of the CDR3: TGCAGTGCTCAACGACTAGCGGGAAGCACAGATACGCAGTATTTT. It codes for CSAQRLAGSTDTQYF.

The CDR3 DNA follows: TGTGCCAGCAGTGGCCCTAGCGGAGGGGGAGGTGAGCAGTTCTTC. Its protein product is CASSGPSGGGGEQFF. This sequence joins TRBV6-1 and TRBJ2-1; D might be TRBD2 (7 bases). CDR1 MNHNS and CDR2 SASEGT come from the germline V gene. Between the trimmed V and J ends, which lost 4 bases and 9 bases, there was a span of 19 bases. This CDR3 is 15 amino acids long.

V gene TRBV7-2 combines with J gene TRBJ1-2; D not resolved. Germline lookup yields CDR1 SGHTA and CDR2 FQGNSA. V was trimmed by 1 base and J by 4 bases, leaving 13 bases between them. This CDR3 is 15 amino acids long. The DNA for the CDR3 is TGTGCCAGCAGCTTAGGTGCAGGATTTCTCTATGGCTACACCTTC. This sequence encodes CASSLGAGFLYGYTF. Looking up the rest from reference TRBV7-2 and TRBJ1-2 gives the full variable domain: GAGVSQSPSNKVTEKGKDVELRCDPISGHTALYWYRQSLGQGLEFLIYFQGNSAPDKSGLPSDRFSAERTGGSVSTLTIQRTQQEDSAVYLCASSLGAGFLYGYTFGSGTRLTVV.